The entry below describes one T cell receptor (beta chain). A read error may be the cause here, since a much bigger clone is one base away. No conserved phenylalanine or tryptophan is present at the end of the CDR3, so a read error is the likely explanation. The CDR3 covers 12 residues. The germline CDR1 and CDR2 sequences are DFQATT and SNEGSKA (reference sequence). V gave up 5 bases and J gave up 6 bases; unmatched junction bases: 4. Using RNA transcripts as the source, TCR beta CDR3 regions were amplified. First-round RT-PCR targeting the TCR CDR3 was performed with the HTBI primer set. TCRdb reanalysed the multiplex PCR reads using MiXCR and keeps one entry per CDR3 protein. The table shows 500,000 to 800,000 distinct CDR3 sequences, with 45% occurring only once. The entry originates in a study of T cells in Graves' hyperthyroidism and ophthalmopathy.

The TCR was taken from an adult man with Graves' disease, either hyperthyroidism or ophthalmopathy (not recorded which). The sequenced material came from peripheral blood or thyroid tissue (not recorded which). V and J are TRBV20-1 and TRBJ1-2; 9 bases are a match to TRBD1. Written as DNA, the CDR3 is TGCAGTGCTTCCGGGACAGGGCATGGCTACACCTCC. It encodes CSASGTGHGYTS.